The 22 T cell receptor beta chains listed next were all sequenced from one sample in a study of T-cell reconstitution after alpha-beta-depleted transplantation in children. Unique molecular identifiers tagged the TCRbeta library. TCRdb processed the PCR reads anew with MiXCR; each CDR3 protein has one entry. The sample includes about a million distinct CDR3 sequences, 25% to 30% of them seen just once. Sequencing was performed on PBMCs, mostly from graft donor cells, taken 360 days after TCRalphabeta/CD19-depleted stem cell transplant. All receptors derive from a boy younger than two who had a stem cell transplant for SCID, so the T cells may come from the graft donor.

The chain recombines TRBV20-1 with TRBJ2-3; D ambiguous. Trimming shortened V by 1 base and J by 5 bases, and 10 bases separated the two germline ends. In germline, CDR1 is DFQATT, CDR2 SNEGSKA (reference sequence). This CDR3 region has 13 residues. CDR3 DNA sequence: TGCAGTGCTAGAGCAGAATTGGAAGATACGCAGTATTTT. Translating it yields CSARAELEDTQYF.

The chain has TRBV5-1 and TRBJ2-4; D is unclear. Germline V lookup: CDR1 SGHRS, CDR2 YFSETQ. The germline V and J ends were trimmed by 0 bases and 4 bases, with 11 bases remaining between them. This CDR3 is built from 15 residues. CDR3 protein: CASSLGDTVKNIQYF. The CDR3 region has the DNA TGCGCCAGCAGCTTGGGTGACACGGTGAAAAACATTCAGTACTTC. The full variable domain, completed using reference TRBV5-1 and TRBJ2-4, is KAGVTQTPRYLIKTRGQQVTLSCSPISGHRSVSWYQQTPGQGLQFLFEYFSETQRNKGNFPGRFSGRQFSNSRSEMNVSTLELGDSALYLCASSLGDTVKNIQYFGAGTRLSVL.

The chain uses TRBV29-1 and TRBJ2-1, with D possibly matching TRBD1 (5 bases). The CDR3 covers 15 residues. The germline CDR1 and CDR2 sequences are SQVTM and ANQGSEA. Trimming stripped 3 bases from V and 0 bases from J, with 12 bases between. The CDR3: CSVDVGPGSYNEQFF. The DNA of the CDR3 is TGCAGCGTTGATGTGGGGCCGGGCTCCTACAATGAGCAGTTCTTC.

This clonotype was detected ten times or more. This chain links TRBV12-3 or TRBV12-4 with TRBJ2-5; a weak D match, TRBD1 (7 bases). The CDR3 totals 13 residues. V was trimmed by 3 bases and J by 5 bases, leaving 10 bases between them. CDR3 nucleotides: TGTGCCAGCAGTTTGCCAGGGGGGGAGACCCAGTACTTC. Its protein product is CASSLPGGETQYF.

As concerns this clonotype: Germline is not matched at one junction end, which may reflect a read error. The J gene is TRBJ2-1, the V gene TRBV29-1, with D unclear. Per the germline V gene, CDR1 is SQVTM and CDR2 is ANQGSEA. This CDR3 region has 17 residues. CDR3: CSVEDPSQSRVIEEQFF. The DNA of the CDR3 is TGCAGCGTCGAAGACCCCTCACAGAGCCGAGTAATAGAGGAGCAGTTCTTC.

The V gene is TRBV20-1, the J gene TRBJ1-1; TRBD1 aligns across 7 bases. J was trimmed by 4 bases and V by 8 bases; bases with no gene match: 28. CDR3 length: 19 residues. Germline loops: CDR1 DFQATT, CDR2 SNEGSKA (reference sequence). This CDR3 reads CSLYSDDREKFWGVTEAFF. In DNA, the CDR3 is TGCAGTCTATACTCAGATGACAGGGAGAAATTTTGGGGGGTCACTGAAGCTTTCTTT.

The V call is TRBV30, the J call TRBJ2-7; D call uncertain. This CDR3 has 11 amino acids. Germline V gives CDR1 GTSNPN, CDR2 SVGIG (reference sequence). V lost 2 bases and J 5 bases, leaving 7 bases between the germline ends. The CDR3 region has the DNA TGTGCCTGGAGTCAAAGGGACGAGCAGTACTTC. The encoded protein is CAWSQRDEQYF.

This clonotype was seen a few times. The CDR3 reads CAISDRGGTEAFF. Here the CDR3 DNA reads TGTGCCATCAGCGACAGAGGGGGCACTGAAGCTTTCTTT. V usage is TRBV10-3 and J usage is TRBJ1-1, with TRBD1 as a possible D gene (6 bases). Germline V lookup: CDR1 ENHRY, CDR2 SYGVKD. Deletions cut 6 bases from V and 4 bases from J, with 12 bases between. The CDR3 runs 13 residues.

The gene calls are TRBV3-1 and TRBJ1-4; D is unresolved. The CDR3 contains 17 residues. The germline V gene has CDR1 LGHDT and CDR2 YNNKEL (reference sequence). V shed 0 bases and J shed 3 bases, with 14 bases lying between them. CDR3 bases: TGTGCCAGCAGCCAAGATTTATTTGGGTATTCTAATGAAAAACTGTTTTTT. Its protein is CASSQDLFGYSNEKLFF.

This chain connects TRBV4-1 to TRBJ1-6; 10 nucleotides agree with TRBD1. CDR1 MGHRA and CDR2 YSYEKL come from the germline V gene. The CDR3 runs to 16 residues. The V and J ends lost 1 base and 3 bases, in that order; junction bases with no gene match: 0. CDR3 in amino acids: CASSQGTGGYNSPLHF. CDR3 DNA: TGCGCCAGCAGCCAAGGGACAGGGGGCTATAATTCACCCCTCCACTTT.

This clonotype turned up a few times. The V call is TRBV29-1, the J call TRBJ2-1; 10 nucleotides agree with TRBD2. Germline loops: CDR1 SQVTM, CDR2 ANQGSEA. The CDR3 length is 15 residues. V shed 2 bases and J 4 bases; nucleotides not matched to a gene: 5. CDR3 region: CSVEKLAGLYNEQFF. CDR3 nucleotides: TGCAGCGTTGAAAAACTAGCGGGGCTATACAATGAGCAGTTCTTC.

This chain links TRBV4-3 with TRBJ2-1; no definite D call. Deletions cut 0 bases from V and 0 bases from J, with 9 bases between. Germline loops: CDR1 LGHNA, CDR2 YSLEER. The CDR3 totals 16 residues. This CDR3 is CASSQDPEISYNEQFF. The CDR3, as DNA: TGCGCCAGCAGCCAAGATCCCGAGATCTCCTACAATGAGCAGTTCTTC.

This clonotype was picked up many times. The chain combines TRBV5-1 with TRBJ2-7, with D possibly being TRBD2 (6 bases). Germline CDR1 reads SGHRS; CDR2 reads YFSETQ. With 5 bases removed from V and 11 bases from J, the gap between germline ends came to 14 bases. CDR3 length: 11 residues. This CDR3 is CASSWDSTKYF. DNA for the CDR3: TGCGCCAGCAGTTGGGACTCCACAAAGTACTTC.

This clonotype was seen many times. This chain links TRBV12-3 or TRBV12-4 with TRBJ2-2; no clear D. This CDR3 contains 14 residues. V lost 5 bases and J lost 6, with 13 bases in between. CDR3 residues: CASSPQHVAGELFF. The DNA of the CDR3 is TGTGCCAGCAGTCCCCAACATGTGGCCGGGGAGCTGTTTTTT.

This clonotype has more than one count but fewer than ten. The genes are TRBV7-7 and TRBJ2-7; unclear D gene. The CDR3 totals 13 residues. Germline V gives CDR1 SSHAT, CDR2 FNYEAQ (reference sequence). V shed 5 bases and J shed 7 bases, with 15 bases lying between them. The CDR3 protein is CASSRTLGEEQYF. In DNA, the CDR3 is TGTGCCAGCAGCCGCACATTAGGTGAGGAGCAGTACTTC.

The chain combines TRBV27 with TRBJ1-1, with D tentatively TRBD1 (5 bases). The CDR3 is 14 residues long. Germline loops: CDR1 MNHEY, CDR2 SMNVEV (reference sequence). V lost 2 bases and J lost 4, with 11 bases in between. This CDR3 reads CASSLGNGGTEAFF. Here the CDR3 DNA reads TGTGCCAGCAGTTTAGGGAATGGGGGCACTGAAGCTTTCTTT.

The chain recombines TRBV5-6 with TRBJ2-3, with unresolved D. Germline V gene sequence: CDR1 SGHDT, CDR2 YYEEEE. This CDR3 is 17 amino acids long. Trimming stripped 4 bases from V and 0 bases from J, with 18 bases between. CDR3 sequence (DNA): TGTGCCAGCAGCCCACCCGTCTTTGCGGCTAGCACAGATACGCAGTATTTT. Residues: CASSPPVFAASTDTQYF. The variable domain in full, completed from reference TRBV5-6 and TRBJ2-3, reads DAGVTQSPTHLIKTRGQQVTLRCSPKSGHDTVSWYQQALGQGPQFIFQYYEEEERQRGNFPDRFSGHQFPNYSSELNVNALLLGDSALYLCASSPPVFAASTDTQYFGPGTRLTVL.

The chain couples TRBV7-3 to TRBJ2-1, with TRBD2 identical over 15 bases. Germline V lookup: CDR1 SGHTA, CDR2 FQGTGA. J was trimmed by 5 bases and V by 5 bases; bases with no gene match: 4. CDR3 size: 16 residues. The CDR3 region is CASSKGTSGGNNEQFF. In DNA, the CDR3 is TGTGCCAGCAGCAAGGGGACTAGCGGGGGGAACAATGAGCAGTTCTTC. The complete variable domain, with remaining parts taken from reference TRBV7-3 and TRBJ2-1, reads GAGVSQTPSNKVTEKGKYVELRCDPISGHTALYWYRQSLGQGPEFLIYFQGTGAADDSGLPNDRFFAVRPEGSVSTLKIQRTERGDSAVYLCASSKGTSGGNNEQFFGPGTRLTVL.

This clonotype was seen more than once but under ten times. This chain connects TRBV7-6 to TRBJ1-2; possibly TRBD1 for D (6 bases). Germline CDR1 reads SGHVS; CDR2 reads FNYEAQ. The CDR3 is 15 amino acids. Trimming took off 1 base at V and 5 bases at J, with 14 bases between the two ends. The CDR3 spells CASSLEEDSLYGYTF. The CDR3 DNA reads TGTGCCAGCAGCTTAGAAGAGGACAGTTTGTATGGCTACACCTTC.

This clonotype occurred a few times. The chain has TRBV5-1 and TRBJ2-3; 9 bases line up with TRBD2. With 4 bases clipped from V and 2 bases from J, the junction kept 8 bases outside the gene matches. Germline V lookup: CDR1 SGHRS, CDR2 YFSETQ. This CDR3 comprises 16 residues. CDR3 sequence (DNA): TGCGCCAGCAGCGTCTCAGCGGGGGGCATCACAGATACGCAGTATTTT. Translating gives CASSVSAGGITDTQYF.

The V call is TRBV20-1, the J call TRBJ1-6; tentatively, D is TRBD1 (6 bases). Per the germline V gene, CDR1 is DFQATT and CDR2 is SNEGSKA (reference sequence). With 3 bases removed from V and 15 bases from J, the gap between germline ends came to 15 bases. The CDR3 has 12 amino acids. This CDR3 is CSARAYREFLHF. The DNA for the CDR3 is TGCAGTGCTAGGGCCTACAGGGAATTCCTCCACTTT.

The chain uses TRBV20-1 and TRBJ2-2; no reliable D call. V was pared by 3 bases and J by 0 bases, with 8 bases between. This CDR3 is built from 14 residues. Looked up from germline, CDR1 is DFQATT and CDR2 is SNEGSKA (reference sequence). CDR3 residues: CSASDSANTGELFF. CDR3 nucleotides: TGCAGTGCTAGCGATTCGGCGAACACCGGGGAGCTGTTTTTT.